The 11 T cell receptor beta chains below all came from one sample that was sequenced in a study of blood T cell repertoires in COVID-19. Profiled with immunoSEQ multiplex PCR; TCRdb holds only in-frame clones, not every one. This table has some 180,000 clones, roughly 80% appearing once. Sequenced sample: peripheral blood. The origin of the receptors is a woman older than 75 with acute or convalescent COVID-19.

The V call is TRBV11-3, the J call TRBJ2-3, with D tentatively TRBD2 (7 bases). The CDR3 sequence is 17 residues long. The V and J ends lost 0 bases and 0 bases respectively, with 13 bases between them. Germline V CDR1 and CDR2: SGHNT, YENEEA. CDR3 sequence (DNA): TGTGCCAGCAGCTTAGACGCGGGGGCGTCTAGCACAGATACGCAGTATTTT. The encoded protein is CASSLDAGASSTDTQYF. Variable domain in full (rest from reference TRBV11-3 and TRBJ2-3): EAGVVQSPRYKIIEKKQPVAFWCNPISGHNTLYWYLQNLGQGPELLIRYENEEAVDDSQLPKDRFSAERLKGVDSTLKIQPAELGDSAVYLCASSLDAGASSTDTQYFGPGTRLTVL.

The rearrangement links TRBV5-5 to TRBJ1-1, with 7 bases that match TRBD1. CDR3 length: 15 residues. Germline V gene data show CDR1 as SGHKS and CDR2 as YYEKEE (reference sequence). Trimming took 2 bases from V and 0 from J; bases not matched to a gene: 4. This chain's CDR3 is CASSFETGMNTEAFF. The CDR3 nucleotides are TGTGCCAGCAGCTTCGAGACAGGGATGAACACTGAAGCTTTCTTT.

In this sample, this clone turned up a few times. The CDR3 sequence is CASSRGYNSPLHF. CDR3 in DNA: TGTGCCAGTAGTCGAGGGTATAATTCACCCCTCCACTTT. V usage is TRBV19 and J usage is TRBJ1-6; D gene unclear. Germline V gives CDR1 LNHDA, CDR2 SQIVND (reference sequence). CDR3 length: 13 residues. V was pared by 5 bases and J by 4 bases, with 6 bases between.

In this sample, this clone turned up once. V usage is TRBV11-2 and J usage is TRBJ1-1; D is unresolved. The length of the CDR3 is 14 residues. The V and J ends lost 1 base and 4 bases respectively, with 10 bases between them. CDR1 and CDR2 from the germline V gene are SGHAT and FQNNGV. CDR3 region: CASSLVAVVTEAFF. The CDR3 nucleotides read TGTGCCAGCAGCTTAGTGGCAGTTGTCACTGAAGCTTTCTTT.

V usage is TRBV4-1 and J usage is TRBJ2-7, with TRBD1 identical over 7 bases. Per the germline V gene, CDR1 is MGHRA and CDR2 is YSYEKL. The CDR3 consists of 14 residues. The ends lost 4 bases at V and 3 bases at J; junction bases unmatched: 6. CDR3 nucleotide sequence: TGCGCCAGCAGCCCGGGACAGCTTCTCTACGAGCAGTACTTC. Translating it yields CASSPGQLLYEQYF.

V and J are TRBV9 and TRBJ2-1; 7 bases map to TRBD2. CDR1 and CDR2 from the germline V gene are SGDLS and YYNGEE. The CDR3 consists of 15 residues. With V trimmed by 0 bases and J by 4 bases, 4 bases remained unmatched. CDR3 in DNA: TGTGCCAGCAGCGTAGAGGCTAGCGGATACAATGAGCAGTTCTTC. This translates into CASSVEASGYNEQFF.

As for this clone: In the same sample, other DNA sequences code for this CDR3. The chain carries TRBV7-2 and TRBJ2-7, with D uncertain. This CDR3 region has 12 residues. The germline V gene encodes CDR1 SGHTA and CDR2 FQGNSA. The V end was cut by 4 bases, the J end by 0 bases, with 4 bases between. CDR3 region: CASSSSSYEQYF. The CDR3 DNA is TGTGCCAGCAGCTCGAGCTCCTACGAGCAGTACTTC.

This chain links TRBV29-1 with TRBJ2-3, with 9 positions matching TRBD2. V trimming: 7 bases; J trimming: 5 bases; junction bases outside the gene matches: 10. The CDR3 loop spans 14 amino acids. CDR1 is SQVTM and CDR2 is ANQGSEA in the germline V gene. CDR3 nucleotides: TGCAGCGCCCCGGCTAGCGGGATTGGAGATACGCAGTATTTT. It codes for CSAPASGIGDTQYF.

J is TRBJ2-3 and V is TRBV30; maybe TRBD2 (5 bases). This CDR3 has 14 residues. CDR1 and CDR2 (germline): GTSNPN, SVGIG (reference sequence). V lost 5 bases and J lost 4, with 16 bases in between. The CDR3 sequence: CAWGGSVTPDTQYF. The CDR3 DNA reads TGTGCCTGGGGAGGCAGTGTAACGCCAGATACGCAGTATTTT.

The V and J genes are TRBV4-3 and TRBJ2-5; possible D gene TRBD1, 6 bases. Germline V CDR1 and CDR2: LGHNA, YSLEER. The CDR3 runs 14 residues. V lost 0 bases, J lost 4 bases, and 9 bases lay in between. The CDR3 DNA follows: TGCGCCAGCAGCCAAGAGACAGGAAGAGAGACCCAGTACTTC. Amino acids: CASSQETGRETQYF.

The CDR3 region has the DNA TGTGCCAGCAGTGAAGCCGGGGGTGCCGGGGAGCTGTTTTTT. It translates to CASSEAGGAGELFF. The chain couples TRBV6-1 to TRBJ2-2, with D possibly matching TRBD2 (6 bases). The CDR3 consists of 14 residues. Trimming took 0 bases from V and 6 from J, leaving 8 bases between them. The germline V gene encodes CDR1 MNHNS and CDR2 SASEGT.